The rows below give T cell receptor beta chains drawn from one sample of a study of regulatory T cells in long-lasting Graves disease. TCRdb re-called the multiplex PCR reads with MiXCR, one entry per CDR3 protein. Of 500,000 to 800,000 distinct CDR3 sequences listed, 30% are singletons. This material consisted of peripheral blood mononuclear cells (PBMCs), taken when the disease was refractory, from a patient treated with antithyroid drugs. The receptors originated from a female donor with Graves disease. CDR3s include the opening cysteine and the closing phenylalanine or tryptophan. A D gene is named only where the DNA matches it firmly. Size values are once, few and many counts, or a class for expanded clones, and some rows have none.

D gene,V gene,clone size,J gene,CDR3 DNA,CDR3 protein
.,TRBV19,.,TRBJ2-4,TGTGCCAGTAGTACTGATACAGGGAGACTAGCCAAAAACATTCAGTACTTC,CASSTDTGRLAKNIQYF
.,TRBV28,many,TRBJ2-7,TGTGCCAGCAGTGGGTACGGGAGTTTCTCCTACGAGCAGTACTTC,CASSGYGSFSYEQYF
.,TRBV20-1,.,TRBJ1-4,TGCAGTGCTAGGAGCCAGGGGAGTGAAAAACTGTTTTTT,CSARSQGSEKLFF
.,TRBV20-1,.,TRBJ1-5,TGCAGTGCTAGAGATACGGGAGGCCAGCCCCAGCATTTT,CSARDTGGQPQHF
TRBD1,TRBV11-3,.,TRBJ1-1,TGTGCCAGCAGCTTAATCTCGGGACAGAGGGAGTACACTGAAGCTTTCTTT,CASSLISGQREYTEAFF
.,TRBV30,few,TRBJ1-2,TGTGCCTGGAACCGGGGGGGGTACTATGGCTACACCTTC,CAWNRGGYYGYTF
.,TRBV11-2,many,TRBJ2-7,TGTGCCAGCAGCTTAGTCAGGGGCGGGGGCGAGCAGTACTTC,CASSLVRGGGEQYF
.,TRBV7-2,many,TRBJ1-5,TGTGCCAGCAGCTTAGACAGTGGCGGCAATCAGCCCCAGCATTTT,CASSLDSGGNQPQHF
.,TRBV19,.,TRBJ1-1,TGTGCCAGTAGTATAGATGACGATGGGAACACTGAAGCTTTCTTT,CASSIDDDGNTEAFF
.,TRBV7-9,.,TRBJ1-2,TGTGCCAGCAGCTTAGAAGGGGACTTCTCTCTGTCTGGGGGCTACACCTTC,CASSLEGDFSLSGGYTF
TRBD1,TRBV7-2,.,TRBJ2-3,TGTGCCAGCAGCTTAGTGAGGACAGGGGAGGATTTT,CASSLVRTGEDF
.,TRBV3-1,once,TRBJ1-2,TGTGCCAGCAGCCAAGAATTTGGGGGTTACGGCTACACCTTC,CASSQEFGGYGYTF
.,TRBV10-2,.,TRBJ1-2,TGCGCCAGCAGTGAAGTCCGGGACGGCTATGGCTACACCTTC,CASSEVRDGYGYTF
TRBD2,TRBV6-1,many,TRBJ2-7,TGTGCCAGCAGCTTAGAAGCGGGGGCCTACGAGCAGTACTTC,CASSLEAGAYEQYF
TRBD1,TRBV5-6,.,TRBJ1-5,TGTGCCAGCAGCCTGACAGGGCGGAAGAATCAGCCCCAGCATTTT,CASSLTGRKNQPQHF
.,TRBV25-1,.,TRBJ2-5,TGTGCCAGCAGTAGGTTCGGGGGCATTGAGACCCAGTACTTC,CASSRFGGIETQYF
TRBD1,TRBV28,.,TRBJ1-4,TGTGCCAGCAGTAGATCCGGGACAGGGGGGTTGGAAAAACTGTTTTTT,CASSRSGTGGLEKLFF
TRBD2,TRBV9,.,TRBJ2-5,TGTGCCAGCAGCGTAGTAGCGGGAGACCAAGAGACCCAGTACTTC,CASSVVAGDQETQYF
.,TRBV6-8,.,TRBJ2-7,TGTGCCAGCAGCTACACGGGGGACTACGAGCAGTACTTC,CASSYTGDYEQYF
.,TRBV20-1,.,TRBJ1-2,TGCAGTGCTACCGGGACACACAATTCGAGGCATGGCTACACCTTC,CSATGTHNSRHGYTF
.,TRBV2,many,TRBJ1-5,TGTGCCAGCAGGGAGGGCTATCAGCCCCAGCATTTT,CASREGYQPQHF
.,TRBV7-2,few,TRBJ1-3,TGTGCCAGCAGTGACAGGGGAAACACCATATATTTT,CASSDRGNTIYF